What follows are 26 T cell receptor beta chains derived from one specimen sequenced in a study of identical twins. Via MiXCR, TCRdb re-called the 5' RACE reads, giving one row per CDR3 protein. This table holds around 670,000 distinct CDR3 sequences, less than 7% found once. The sequenced material came from naive T cells sorted from blood. These receptors originate from a man aged 18 to 29 in good health.

In this sample, this clonotype turned up many times. The chain carries TRBV5-1 and TRBJ2-2; 12 bases fit TRBD1. Germline CDR1 is SGHRS and CDR2 is YFSETQ. There are 14 residues in the CDR3. J was trimmed by 5 bases and V by 6 bases; bases with no gene match: 2. DNA of the CDR3: TGCGCCAGCAAGGGACAGGGGGCTACCGGGGAGCTGTTTTTT. As protein: CASKGQGATGELFF.

This clonotype was seen only a few times. J is TRBJ1-4 and V is TRBV29-1; 7 nucleotides agree with TRBD1. The CDR3 loop spans 15 amino acids. Trimming cost V 6 bases and J 2 bases; bases outside gene matches: 9. Germline lookup yields CDR1 SQVTM and CDR2 ANQGSEA. CDR3 nucleotides: TGCAGCGTCGCAGGGGGGATAAGTACTAATGAAAAACTGTTTTTT. Protein product: CSVAGGISTNEKLFF.

The rearrangement links TRBV30 to TRBJ2-5, with TRBD2 matching 10 bases. V lost 7 bases and J lost 2; bases outside the gene matches: 7. CDR3 length equals 14 residues. Germline lookup yields CDR1 GTSNPN and CDR2 SVGIG (reference sequence). CDR3 sequence (DNA): TGTGCCTTAGTACTAGCGGGGATACAAGAGACCCAGTACTTC. This codes for CALVLAGIQETQYF.

The table lists this clonotype with many counts. The gene calls are TRBV5-1 and TRBJ2-1; TRBD2 matches at 13 bases. The CDR3 length is 16 residues. J was trimmed by 8 bases and V by 4 bases; bases with no gene match: 9. Germline values: CDR1 SGHRS, CDR2 YFSETQ. The CDR3 sequence is CASSPGLAGVSDEQFF. In DNA form, the CDR3 reads TGCGCCAGCAGCCCTGGACTAGCGGGAGTAAGCGATGAGCAGTTCTTC.

Ten or more counts support this clonotype. This sequence joins TRBV27 and TRBJ2-1; 8 nucleotides match TRBD2. The CDR3 runs 16 residues. Looked up from germline, CDR1 is MNHEY and CDR2 is SMNVEV (reference sequence). With V trimmed by 10 bases and J by 0 bases, 11 bases remained unmatched. CDR3 protein: CATRPSSGSSYNEQFF. In DNA form, the CDR3 reads TGTGCCACCCGGCCCTCAAGCGGGAGCTCCTACAATGAGCAGTTCTTC.

This clonotype was seen many times. The J gene is TRBJ2-7, the V gene TRBV7-8; 9 positions match TRBD1. Germline CDR1 SGHVS, CDR2 FQNEAQ. The CDR3 extends over 17 amino acids. Trimming took 6 bases from V and 4 from J; bases not matched to a gene: 16. For the CDR3, the DNA is TGTGCCAGCAGTTTGGGCATCACCGGGACAGGGTCATACGAGCAGTACTTC. Protein sequence: CASSLGITGTGSYEQYF.

The V gene is TRBV12-5, the J gene TRBJ2-5; tentatively, D is TRBD1 (6 bases). V was trimmed by 7 bases and J by 3 bases, leaving 12 bases between them. The germline V gene has CDR1 LGHNT and CDR2 FRNRAP. CDR3 length equals 13 residues. The CDR3 loop is CASARDNKETQYF. The CDR3 DNA sequence: TGTGCTAGTGCCCGGGACAATAAAGAGACCCAGTACTTC.

The J gene is TRBJ2-5, the V gene TRBV4-2; 9 bases agree with TRBD1. The DNA matches TRBJ2-1 better at its end, which makes the J call doubtful. The CDR3 has 16 residues. Germline CDR1 LGHNA, CDR2 YNFKEQ. The CDR3 DNA follows: TGTGCCAGCAGCCCCGAGGGGACAGGGTACCAAGAGACCCAGTTCTTC. Its translation is CASSPEGTGYQETQFF.

The rearrangement uses TRBV7-2 and TRBJ2-1, with 9 bases identical to TRBD1. The germline V gene has CDR1 SGHTA and CDR2 FQGNSA. V was clipped by 6 bases and J by 8 bases; unmatched bases: 8. The CDR3 runs 14 residues. CDR3 DNA sequence: TGTGCCAGCAGGAGGGACAGGGCCTTGTATGAGCAGTTCTTC. It encodes CASRRDRALYEQFF. Drawing the rest from reference TRBV7-2 and TRBJ2-1, the complete variable domain is GAGVSQSPSNKVTEKGKDVELRCDPISGHTALYWYRQSLGQGLEFLIYFQGNSAPDKSGLPSDRFSAERTGGSVSTLTIQRTQQEDSAVYLCASRRDRALYEQFFGPGTRLTVL.

In its sample, this clonotype was seen many times. The chain carries TRBV12-3 or TRBV12-4 and TRBJ2-7; the match to TRBD1 covers 8 bases. J lost 3 bases, V lost 4 bases, and 5 bases had no gene match. CDR3 length equals 14 residues. The CDR3 spells CASSSDRAHYEQYF. CDR3 bases: TGTGCCAGCAGTTCGGACAGGGCCCACTACGAGCAGTACTTC.

Many counts were recorded for this clonotype. This chain uses TRBV2 with TRBJ2-1; TRBD2 aligns across 10 bases. V dropped 5 bases and J dropped 9; count of bases not matched to a gene: 7. Germline V gene lookup returns CDR1 SNHLY and CDR2 FYNNEI. The CDR3 is 14 residues long. CDR3 residues: CASSITSGTTEQFF. CDR3 nucleotide sequence: TGTGCCAGCAGTATCACTAGCGGGACAACTGAGCAGTTCTTC.

Ten or more counts support this clonotype. The chain links TRBV12-3 or TRBV12-4 to TRBJ2-2, with D perhaps matching TRBD1 (5 bases). This CDR3 has 16 residues. Trimming cost V 4 bases and J 6 bases, with 18 bases left between them. The CDR3 sequence is CASSSWGSGTSGELFF. CDR3 DNA: TGTGCCAGCAGTTCTTGGGGCTCTGGAACCTCCGGGGAGCTGTTTTTT.

The chain couples TRBV20-1 to TRBJ2-1; 16 bases map to TRBD2. The V gene's germline CDR1 is DFQATT and CDR2 SNEGSKA (reference sequence). V lost 3 bases to trimming and J lost 12 bases; unmatched junction nucleotides: 11. This CDR3 contains 16 residues. The CDR3 nucleotides read TGCAGTGCTAGGACACCGGGACTAGCGGGAGGGCAAGGGCAGTTCTTC. Translating it yields CSARTPGLAGGQGQFF.

At least ten counts were recorded for this clonotype. The chain's CDR3 is CSARVVGETQYF. DNA of the CDR3: TGCAGTGCTAGAGTCGTCGGAGAGACCCAGTACTTC. The chain carries TRBV20-1 and TRBJ2-5; D is undetermined. This CDR3 has 12 residues. Germline loops: CDR1 DFQATT, CDR2 SNEGSKA (reference sequence). The germline V and J ends were trimmed by 1 base and 4 bases, with 7 bases remaining between them.

This clonotype was counted ten times or more. Here the CDR3 DNA reads TGTGCTGTGGTCGGGACGGAAAGATCAGGGGCGCAGTATTTT. Translation gives CAVVGTERSGAQYF. This rearrangement joins TRBV7-9 to TRBJ2-3; D is possibly TRBD1 (6 bases). The CDR3 consists of 14 residues. From germline, CDR1 is SEHNR and CDR2 FQNEAQ (reference sequence).

This clonotype was detected many times. The rearrangement joins TRBV25-1 to TRBJ1-4; D remains unclear. V shed 3 bases and J shed 12 bases, with 8 bases lying between them. CDR3 size: 11 residues. The germline CDR1 and CDR2 sequences are MGHDK and SYGVNS. The CDR3 DNA sequence: TGTGCCAGCAGTGACTACTCGGAACTGTTTTTT. It yields the protein CASSDYSELFF. The whole variable domain, remainder taken from reference TRBV25-1 and TRBJ1-4, is EADIYQTPRYLVIGTGKKITLECSQTMGHDKMYWYQQDPGMELHLIHYSYGVNSTEKGDLSSESTVSRIRTEHFPLTLESARPSHTSQYLCASSDYSELFFGSGTQLSVL.

Ten or more counts support this clonotype. V is TRBV6-5 and J is TRBJ2-7, with 7 bases matching TRBD1. Germline V gives CDR1 MNHEY, CDR2 SVGAGI. V shed 3 bases, J shed 6 bases, and the junction held 8 bases outside the gene matches. The CDR3 sequence is 14 residues long. The CDR3 region has the DNA TGTGCCAGCAGTTATGGAACAGGGGCATCCGAGCAGTACTTC. The encoded protein is CASSYGTGASEQYF.

In this sample, this clonotype turned up many times. The chain employs TRBV7-9 and TRBJ2-7, with D perhaps matching TRBD2 (6 bases). Trimming cost V 3 bases and J 0 bases, with 12 bases left between them. CDR3 length equals 15 residues. Germline loops: CDR1 SEHNR, CDR2 FQNEAQ (reference sequence). CDR3 in DNA: TGTGCCAGCAGCTTCGGGACTCCTAGCTCCTACGAGCAGTACTTC. It encodes CASSFGTPSSYEQYF.

This clonotype was observed a few times. V and J are TRBV6-2 or TRBV6-3 and TRBJ1-5, with D perhaps TRBD1 (5 bases). Germline CDR1 MNHEY, CDR2 SVGEGT. Trimming stripped 6 bases from V and 2 bases from J, with 14 bases between. The CDR3 sequence is 15 residues long. The CDR3 sequence: CASSLPWDGNQPQHF. The CDR3 region has the DNA TGTGCCAGCAGCCTCCCCTGGGACGGCAATCAGCCCCAGCATTTT.

For this clonotype: Because it lacks the conserved phenylalanine or tryptophan at the end, this CDR3 is likely a read error. The V and J genes are TRBV4-2 and TRBJ2-2, with 7 bases identical to TRBD2. Looked up from germline, CDR1 is LGHNA and CDR2 is YNFKEQ. J lost 4 bases, V lost 2 bases, and 4 bases had no gene match. This CDR3 has 15 amino acids. The CDR3 spells CASSQREAVTGELFS. CDR3 nucleotide sequence: TGTGCCAGCAGCCAACGGGAGGCGGTCACCGGGGAGCTGTTTTCT.

This clonotype was recorded a few times. The chain joins TRBV24-1 to TRBJ2-1; 7 bases are a match to TRBD1. The CDR3 has 16 amino acids. CDR1 is KGHDR, CDR2 SFDVKD, per germline. V gave up 4 bases and J gave up 3 bases; unmatched junction bases: 8. The CDR3 nucleotides are TGTGCCACCAGTGACTCGACAGGGACCTACTACAATGAGCAGTTCTTC. Protein: CATSDSTGTYYNEQFF.

The rearrangement uses TRBV14 and TRBJ2-3, with 8 bases matching TRBD2. The junction had 6 bases not matched to a gene; V was cut back by 2 bases and J by 5 bases. Germline V gene sequence: CDR1 SGHDN, CDR2 FVKESK. This CDR3 is built from 15 residues. CDR3 in amino acids: CASSQSAGAGDTQYF. In DNA, the CDR3 is TGTGCCAGCAGCCAATCAGCGGGAGCTGGAGATACGCAGTATTTT.

This clonotype was counted between two and nine times. This chain joins TRBV5-1 and TRBJ2-1, with 8 bases that match TRBD1. Trimming took 1 base from V and 1 from J; bases not matched to a gene: 7. Germline CDR1 and CDR2: SGHRS and YFSETQ. The CDR3 spans 17 residues. The CDR3: CASSLSNGQGSYNEQFF. The CDR3 nucleotides are TGCGCCAGCAGCTTGAGTAATGGACAGGGTTCCTACAATGAGCAGTTCTTC. Complete variable domain (other parts from reference TRBV5-1 and TRBJ2-1): KAGVTQTPRYLIKTRGQQVTLSCSPISGHRSVSWYQQTPGQGLQFLFEYFSETQRNKGNFPGRFSGRQFSNSRSEMNVSTLELGDSALYLCASSLSNGQGSYNEQFFGPGTRLTVL.

This clonotype appeared many times. V and J are TRBV6-5 and TRBJ2-2; tentative D call: TRBD2 (5 bases). The CDR3 length is 15 residues. V lost 0 bases and J lost 1, with 6 bases in between. Germline CDR1 MNHEY, CDR2 SVGAGI. As DNA, the CDR3 is TGTGCCAGCAGTTACTCGAGGGAGAACACCGGGGAGCTGTTTTTT. This codes for CASSYSRENTGELFF.

This clonotype was recorded many times. The genes are TRBV5-6 and TRBJ2-7, with 9 bases lining up with TRBD1. Trimming took 2 bases from V and 5 from J; bases not matched to a gene: 8. Germline lookup yields CDR1 SGHDT and CDR2 YYEEEE. The CDR3 sequence is 15 residues long. The CDR3 DNA follows: TGTGCCAGCAGCTTTTGGGGGACAGGGAGGCACGAGCAGTACGTC. It specifies CASSFWGTGRHEQYV.

The chain is built from TRBV2 and TRBJ2-7, with 8 bases aligning to TRBD2. The CDR3 extends over 15 amino acids. Germline V lookup: CDR1 SNHLY, CDR2 FYNNEI. V shed 9 bases and J 1 base; nucleotides not matched to a gene: 11. CDR3 sequence: CARGLGGRRSYEQYF. CDR3 bases: TGTGCCAGGGGACTAGGAGGGCGCCGGTCCTACGAGCAGTACTTC.